The 22 T cell receptor beta chains below come from one sample, sequenced in a study of shared clonotypes between healthy human individuals. Assay: immunoSEQ multiplex PCR; the TCRdb copy retains only in-frame clones and omits some. The sample has approximately 510,000 clones, approximately 79% seen once. Sequenced input: PBMCs. The origin of the receptors is a woman in her forties in good health. Some clones in this sample may be carry-over from other donors' samples.

The chain joins TRBV18 to TRBJ1-3, with 7 bases identical to TRBD1. The ends lost 4 bases at V and 2 bases at J; junction bases unmatched: 2. CDR1 KGHSH and CDR2 LQKENI come from the germline V gene. The CDR3 contains 14 residues. The CDR3 nucleotides read TGTGCCAGCTCACGCGGACAGGCTGGAAACACCATATATTTT. Amino acids: CASSRGQAGNTIYF.

V usage is TRBV6-5 and J usage is TRBJ1-1; TRBD1 matches 7 bases. The V and J ends lost 4 bases and 4 bases, in that order; junction bases with no gene match: 3. Germline V CDR1 and CDR2: MNHEY, SVGAGI. The CDR3 extends over 13 amino acids. CDR3 nucleotide sequence: TGTGCCAGCAGTTGGGACAGCGTCACTGAAGCTTTCTTT. It codes for CASSWDSVTEAFF.

Only one count was recorded for this clone. V is TRBV11-2 and J is TRBJ2-7, with D possibly matching TRBD2 (5 bases). Germline-derived CDR1 and CDR2 are SGHAT and FQNNGV. The germline V and J ends were trimmed by 2 bases and 1 base, with 12 bases remaining between them. This CDR3 spans 15 amino acids. DNA of the CDR3: TGTGCCAGCAGCTTACTGGAGGCAGGATCCTACGAGCAGTACTTC. Translated: CASSLLEAGSYEQYF.

This clone was seen a few times. The V call is TRBV19, the J call TRBJ2-2; TRBD1 or TRBD2 may be the D gene (5 bases each). CDR3 size: 14 residues. Germline CDR1 reads LNHDA; CDR2 reads SQIVND (reference sequence). Trimming pared 5 bases from V and 3 bases from J, leaving 10 bases between. The CDR3, as DNA: TGTGCCAGTAGTTCTCAGGGACACACCGGGGAGCTGTTTTTT. Translating gives CASSSQGHTGELFF.

The chain recombines TRBV28 with TRBJ2-7; D tentatively fits TRBD1 or TRBD2 (6 bases each). Germline CDR1 reads MDHEN; CDR2 reads SYDVKM. Trimming removed 2 bases at V and 6 bases at J, with 29 bases between. The CDR3 is 19 amino acids. CDR3 loop: CASSLNSRLWGALGSEQYF. In nucleotides, the CDR3 is TGTGCCAGCAGTTTAAATTCCCGGCTGTGGGGGGCTCTAGGGTCCGAGCAGTACTTC.

This clone has just one count. The chain uses TRBV18 and TRBJ2-3; TRBD2 aligns across 7 bases. J gave up 1 base and V 4 bases, and 11 bases lay outside the gene matches. Germline assignment: CDR1 KGHSH and CDR2 LQKENI. The CDR3 loop spans 17 amino acids. CDR3 residues: CASSHLPLAPRTDTQYF. The CDR3, as DNA: TGTGCCAGCTCACACCTCCCACTAGCGCCACGCACAGATACGCAGTATTTT.

CDR3 amino acids: CASGAFWDRGFLGYTF. As DNA, the CDR3 is TGTGCCAGTGGGGCTTTTTGGGACAGGGGGTTTTTGGGCTACACCTTC. The chain links TRBV28 to TRBJ1-2, with 11 bases matching TRBD1. This CDR3 is built from 16 residues. Germline V gene data show CDR1 as MDHEN and CDR2 as SYDVKM. The junction had 17 bases not matched to a gene; V was cut back by 9 bases and J by 8 bases.

V usage is TRBV9 and J usage is TRBJ2-1; a possible D gene is TRBD2 (5 bases). V lost 4 bases and J 8 bases, leaving 13 bases between the germline ends. Germline V gene lookup returns CDR1 SGDLS and CDR2 YYNGEE. This CDR3 is 13 amino acids long. CDR3 bases: TGTGCCAGCAGCCTTTCTCATAGCGATGAGCAGTTCTTC. This encodes CASSLSHSDEQFF.

This clone was seen once. The V call is TRBV11-2, the J call TRBJ2-6; no clear D gene. V lost 5 bases and J lost 0, with 8 bases in between. The CDR3 sequence is 15 residues long. Germline-derived CDR1 and CDR2 are SGHAT and FQNNGV. CDR3 coding DNA: TGTGCCAGCAGCCCCACCAGCTCTGGGGCCAACGTCCTGACTTTC. The encoded protein is CASSPTSSGANVLTF.

This clone has a single count. V and J are TRBV5-1 and TRBJ1-3; 7 bases align to TRBD1. J was trimmed by 2 bases and V by 0 bases; bases with no gene match: 2. The CDR3 is 15 amino acids. Germline values: CDR1 SGHRS, CDR2 YFSETQ. This CDR3 is CASSLGQGPGNTIYF. In nucleotides, the CDR3 is TGCGCCAGCAGCTTGGGACAGGGACCTGGAAACACCATATATTTT. Combining the CDR3 with reference TRBV5-1 and TRBJ1-3 gives the whole variable domain KAGVTQTPRYLIKTRGQQVTLSCSPISGHRSVSWYQQTPGQGLQFLFEYFSETQRNKGNFPGRFSGRQFSNSRSEMNVSTLELGDSALYLCASSLGQGPGNTIYFGEGSWLTVV.

The rearrangement joins TRBV11-3 to TRBJ2-1; 8 nucleotides align to TRBD1. V was clipped by 1 base and J by 5 bases; unmatched bases: 4. Germline V gene sequence: CDR1 SGHNT, CDR2 YENEEA. The CDR3 length is 15 residues. CDR3 bases: TGTGCCAGCAGCTTAGGCAGGGGGCGCAACAATGAGCAGTTCTTC. Encoded protein: CASSLGRGRNNEQFF.

The chain has TRBV27 and TRBJ2-1; 8 nucleotides align to TRBD2. Germline assignment: CDR1 MNHEY and CDR2 SMNVEV (reference sequence). The CDR3 is 13 residues long. V trimming: 1 base; J trimming: 11 bases; junction bases outside the gene matches: 4. CDR3 loop: CASSLYSGTQQFF. The CDR3 bases are TGTGCCAGCAGTTTATATAGCGGGACTCAGCAGTTCTTC.

V gene TRBV7-9 combines with J gene TRBJ1-1, with D possibly being TRBD1 (5 bases). The CDR3 sequence is 14 residues long. Germline CDR1 reads SEHNR; CDR2 reads FQNEAQ (reference sequence). Trimming shortened V by 4 bases and J by 8 bases, and 17 bases separated the two germline ends. The CDR3 nucleotides read TGTGCCAGCAGCTCGAGAACAGACGGGGACGAAGCTTTCTTT. It encodes CASSSRTDGDEAFF.

V usage is TRBV4-3 and J usage is TRBJ2-3; D gene unclear. V was cut by 2 bases and J by 0 bases, with 0 bases left in between. The CDR3 length is 12 residues. Germline V gene lookup returns CDR1 LGHNA and CDR2 YSLEER. CDR3 sequence: CASSQSTDTQYF. In DNA, the CDR3 is TGCGCCAGCAGCCAAAGCACAGATACGCAGTATTTT.

DNA of the CDR3: TGTGCCAGCAGTTTCGCTAGCGCGTACGAGCAGTACTTC. Its protein product is CASSFASAYEQYF. The rearrangement links TRBV6-5 to TRBJ2-7, with a possible D match to TRBD2 (6 bases). The V end lost 4 bases, the J end lost 4 bases, and 11 bases lay between the germline ends. This CDR3 has 13 residues. Germline V gene data show CDR1 as MNHEY and CDR2 as SVGAGI.

The chain joins TRBV27 to TRBJ2-5, with D perhaps matching TRBD2 (6 bases). The germline CDR1 and CDR2 sequences are MNHEY and SMNVEV (reference sequence). V lost 5 bases and J lost 11, with 21 bases in between. The CDR3 totals 14 residues. The CDR3 region is CASSRTRGAMEQYF. The CDR3 bases are TGTGCCAGCAGTCGGACACGCGGGGCTATGGAGCAGTACTTC.

This chain joins TRBV9 and TRBJ2-7; the match to TRBD2 covers 13 bases. Per the germline V gene, CDR1 is SGDLS and CDR2 is YYNGEE. The CDR3 length is 15 residues. V gave up 4 bases and J gave up 5 bases; unmatched junction bases: 6. The CDR3: CASSSRTSGSDEQYF. CDR3 DNA sequence: TGTGCCAGCAGCTCCCGGACTAGCGGGAGTGACGAGCAGTACTTC. Full variable domain (missing parts from reference TRBV9 and TRBJ2-7): DSGVTQTPKHLITATGQRVTLRCSPRSGDLSVYWYQQSLDQGLQFLIQYYNGEERAKGNILERFSAQQFPDLHSELNLSSLELGDSALYFCASSSRTSGSDEQYFGPGTRLTVT.

This sequence joins TRBV19 and TRBJ1-2; D gene unclear. Between the trimmed V and J ends, which lost 2 bases and 2 bases, there was a span of 9 bases. The CDR3 is 14 amino acids. Germline CDR1 and CDR2: LNHDA and SQIVND (reference sequence). As DNA, the CDR3 is TGTGCCAGTAGTATAAGCCCACGGAACTATGGCTACACCTTC. It is translated as CASSISPRNYGYTF.

This sequence joins TRBV30 and TRBJ2-7, with 13 bases matching TRBD2. Germline trimming cut 4 bases from V and 7 bases from J; bases unmatched to any gene: 7. Germline CDR1 and CDR2: GTSNPN and SVGIG (reference sequence). This CDR3 contains 14 residues. The chain's CDR3 is CAWNGLAGVGEQYF. The CDR3 DNA is TGTGCCTGGAATGGACTAGCGGGAGTGGGGGAGCAGTACTTC.

V gene TRBV27 combines with J gene TRBJ1-2, with 9 bases matching TRBD1. The CDR3 consists of 18 residues. V gave up 2 bases and J gave up 4 bases; unmatched junction bases: 14. Germline V gene data show CDR1 as MNHEY and CDR2 as SMNVEV (reference sequence). The CDR3 nucleotides are TGTGCCAGCAGTTTAAAATATCTAGGGGACAGGGACCCCTATGGCTACACCTTC. Amino acids: CASSLKYLGDRDPYGYTF.

The CDR3, as DNA: TGTGCCAGCAGCGTAGGAGGGGATGAGCAGTACTTC. Translation: CASSVGGDEQYF. The V and J genes are TRBV9 and TRBJ2-7; D assignment may be TRBD1 or TRBD2 (5 bases each). Germline V CDR1 and CDR2: SGDLS, YYNGEE. V gave up 0 bases and J gave up 7 bases, with 8 bases separating them. This CDR3 region has 12 residues.

This clone was counted ten times or more. The chain links TRBV14 to TRBJ2-3; perhaps TRBD1 as D (5 bases). Germline CDR1 reads SGHDN; CDR2 reads FVKESK. The CDR3 runs to 16 residues. Trimming removed 3 bases at V and 0 bases at J, with 13 bases between. CDR3 in DNA: TGTGCCAGCAGCCAGGGTGGACAATCTAGCACAGATACGCAGTATTTT. It specifies CASSQGGQSSTDTQYF.